These T cell receptor beta chains were read from a single sample in a study of STAT5B mutations in CD4+ large granular lymphocyte leukemia. The repertoire was sequenced with immunoSEQ multiplex PCR; TCRdb's copy has only in-frame clones and lacks some. Among about 32,000 clones listed, 85% were seen once. The sample comprised CD4+ T cells from blood buffy coats. These receptors were collected from a human donor in good health. CDR3s include the opening cysteine and the closing phenylalanine or tryptophan. D genes are given only for firm matches. Clone size is stated in some rows and not others, as once, few, many or a class when expanded.

d_call,clone_size,j_call,v_call,cdr3_length,cdr3_aa,cdr3_nt
TRBD1,once,TRBJ2-5,TRBV4-1,15,CASSRGQGVQETQYF,TGCGCCAGCAGTCGGGGACAGGGGGTTCAAGAGACCCAGTACTTC
-,-,TRBJ2-2,TRBV5-1,16,CASSFSGTEYTGELFF,TGCGCCAGCAGCTTTTCCGGGACGGAATACACCGGGGAGCTGTTTTTT
-,-,TRBJ1-1,TRBV18,12,CASSRTDYEAFF,TGTGCCAGCTCACGGACGGATTATGAAGCTTTCTTT
TRBD1,-,TRBJ1-4,TRBV19,16,CASRGNDRVSYEKLFF,TGTGCCAGTAGAGGGAACGACAGGGTATCATACGAAAAACTGTTTTTT
TRBD2,once,TRBJ2-1,TRBV19,15,CASSRREGAANEQFF,TGTGCCAGTAGTCGGCGGGAGGGTGCGGCCAATGAGCAGTTCTTC
-,-,TRBJ2-5,TRBV27,14,CASSRRPRGETQYF,TGTGCCAGCAGTCGGAGGCCGCGGGGAGAGACCCAGTACTTC
-,-,TRBJ1-3,TRBV2,15,CASSLHPGHGNTIYF,TGTGCCAGCAGCCTTCACCCCGGCCATGGAAACACCATATATTTT
-,-,TRBJ2-2,TRBV11-1,13,CASSFLRSGELFF,TGTGCCAGCAGCTTCCTGAGATCCGGGGAGCTGTTTTTT
TRBD1,-,TRBJ2-7,TRBV15,16,CATSNPPTGLAYEQYF,TGTGCCACCAGCAACCCCCCGACAGGGTTGGCCTACGAGCAGTACTTC
TRBD2,-,TRBJ2-3,TRBV6-6,15,CASSYGTSGTDTQYF,TGTGCCAGCAGTTACGGGACTAGCGGCACAGATACGCAGTATTTT
TRBD2,-,TRBJ2-7,TRBV5-1,16,CASSLGPSGGSYEQYF,TGCGCCAGCAGCTTGGGGCCTAGCGGGGGTTCCTACGAGCAGTACTTC
-,-,TRBJ2-1,TRBV6-4,13,CASSAGVGNEQFF,TGTGCCAGCAGTGCAGGGGTGGGGAATGAGCAGTTCTTC
TRBD1,-,TRBJ2-2,TRBV7-6,18,CASSLTYGTAANTGELFF,TGTGCCAGCAGCTTGACCTACGGGACAGCAGCGAACACCGGGGAGCTGTTTTTT
TRBD1,-,TRBJ2-7,TRBV27,14,CASSFGDSTYEQYF,TGTGCCAGCAGTTTTGGGGACAGTACCTACGAGCAGTACTTC
-,once,TRBJ1-2,TRBV30,13,CAWSVQGSGGYTF,TGTGCCTGGAGTGTACAGGGTTCAGGAGGCTACACCTTC
TRBD2,-,TRBJ2-7,TRBV29-1,14,CSVALLAGNYEQYF,TGCAGCGTTGCACTTCTAGCGGGAAACTACGAGCAGTACTTC
-,-,TRBJ1-1,TRBV28,11,CASSFVTVAFF,TGTGCCAGCAGTTTTGTGACGGTGGCTTTCTTT